Below, 8 T cell receptor beta chains from the same sample are listed, as sequenced in a study of T cell responses to AZD1222 COVID-19 vaccine. Profiled with immunoSEQ multiplex PCR; TCRdb holds only in-frame clones, not every one. The sample lists roughly 120,000 clones; about 90% were seen once. Sequences were derived from peripheral blood, sampled on day 0 of MenACWY control vaccination. The source of these receptors is an adult in good health.

The V gene is TRBV7-2, the J gene TRBJ2-5; D uncertain. V lost 5 bases to trimming and J lost 5 bases, with 9 bases between them. This CDR3 comprises 12 residues. Germline CDR1 and CDR2: SGHTA and FQGNSA. Written as DNA, the CDR3 is TGTGCCAGCAGCCCCGGCCTCGAGACCCAGTACTTC. This encodes CASSPGLETQYF.

This clone has only a few counts. V is TRBV7-9 and J is TRBJ2-1; the match to TRBD1 covers 7 bases. The CDR3 extends over 17 amino acids. V dropped 0 bases and J dropped 0; count of bases not matched to a gene: 5. Germline CDR1 SEHNR, CDR2 FQNEAQ (reference sequence). The CDR3 sequence is CASSLALAGGSYNEQFF. Written as DNA, the CDR3 is TGTGCCAGCAGCTTAGCGCTGGCAGGGGGCTCCTACAATGAGCAGTTCTTC.

The chain uses TRBV13 and TRBJ1-5, with D maybe TRBD1 (5 bases). Germline V gene sequence: CDR1 PRHDT, CDR2 FYEKMQ (reference sequence). The germline V and J ends were trimmed by 3 bases and 4 bases, with 10 bases remaining between them. The CDR3 has 14 residues. The CDR3 spells CASSFGGLNQPQHF. The CDR3 DNA reads as TGTGCCAGCAGCTTTGGGGGTCTGAATCAGCCCCAGCATTTT.

This clone was seen once. V usage is TRBV7-9 and J usage is TRBJ1-4; a possible D gene is TRBD1 (5 bases). The length of the CDR3 is 16 residues. Trimming cost V 5 bases and J 8 bases, with 21 bases left between them. Germline assignment: CDR1 SEHNR and CDR2 FQNEAQ (reference sequence). CDR3 sequence: CASSRGVGARYEKLFF. CDR3 DNA sequence: TGTGCCAGCAGCCGGGGGGTCGGGGCTCGGTACGAAAAACTGTTTTTT.

The chain has TRBV28 and TRBJ1-2; D is undetermined. The length of the CDR3 is 12 residues. The V end lost 2 bases, the J end lost 8 bases, and 9 bases lay between the germline ends. Germline-derived CDR1 and CDR2 are MDHEN and SYDVKM. CDR3 protein: CASSLIGGGYTF. The DNA for the CDR3 is TGTGCCAGCAGTTTAATAGGAGGGGGCTACACCTTC.

Worth noting for this clone: The germline gene is not matched at one end of the junction; a read error may be the cause. V gene TRBV6-1 combines with J gene TRBJ1-1; D may be TRBD1 (5 bases). Germline CDR1 and CDR2: MNHNS and SASEGT. There are 12 residues in the CDR3. CDR3 DNA sequence: TGTGCCAGCAGTGAAGTTCCCGCCGGGACCCATTTT. Encoded protein: CASSEVPAGTHF.

This clone is a singleton in its sample. Relative to the germline gene, one junction end is altered; a read error may explain this. V usage is TRBV6-1 and J usage is TRBJ1-2, with 8 bases fitting TRBD1. This CDR3 is 13 amino acids long. Germline V gene data show CDR1 as MNHNS and CDR2 as SASEGT. The CDR3 is CASSEDRGYGYTF. For the CDR3, the DNA is TGTGCCAGCAGCGAAGACAGGGGCTATGGCTACACCTTC.

This clone was observed a handful of times. This chain links TRBV20-1 with TRBJ1-5, with D uncertain. The V gene lost 3 bases and the J gene lost 1 base, with 7 bases spanning the gap. The CDR3 runs to 13 residues. The germline V gene has CDR1 DFQATT and CDR2 SNEGSKA (reference sequence). The CDR3 reads CSASYGSNQPQHF. The CDR3 DNA sequence: TGCAGTGCTAGTTATGGCAGCAATCAGCCCCAGCATTTT.